This TCR beta chain was obtained from a study of monozygotic twins with cystic fibrosis. Study background: Approximately 2.8 micrograms of fragmented DNA underwent about 15 PCR cycles for library preparation. Study results and caveats: Low clonality (median around 0.0094) suggested a mostly naive repertoire. In this small cohort, shared CDR3 numbers showed no association with age, concordance or disease severity. Nucleotide-identical clonotype sharing was significantly higher within monozygotic CF twin pairs than between unrelated CF individuals.

This clone was seen only a few times. Its target is not known. Germline lookup yields CDR1 SGHRS and CDR2 YFSETQ. The V end was cut by 0 bases, the J end by 7 bases, with 13 bases between. This CDR3 has 15 amino acids. The assay was immunoSEQ multiplex PCR, and TCRdb's table has in-frame clones only and misses some. The sample includes over 30,000 clones, 75% to 95% of them seen just once. The origin of this receptor is a boy aged 2 to 9 with cystic fibrosis. The sample comprised blood. This rearrangement joins TRBV5-1 to TRBJ1-4; D is unclear. For the CDR3, the DNA is TGCGCCAGCAGCTTGGACTGGGGAAAGGGTGAAAAACTGTTTTTT. Translated, it gives CASSLDWGKGEKLFF.